Presented here are 18 T cell receptor beta chains from one specimen sequenced in a study of OX40 agonist ivuxolimab in advanced cancers. Only in-frame clones appear in the TCRdb table, and some are missing; sequencing was by immunoSEQ multiplex PCR. The data contain 50,000 to 60,000 clones, approximately 90% of them singletons. The starting material was CD4+ or CD8+ T cells sorted from blood, obtained in a trial of the OX40 agonist ivuxolimab. All receptors come from an adult with an advanced solid tumor such as melanoma, head and neck, liver or kidney cancer.

The chain uses TRBV7-6 and TRBJ2-7; possibly TRBD1 for D (6 bases). The CDR3 loop spans 15 amino acids. V gave up 1 base and J gave up 3 bases, with 13 bases separating them. From germline, CDR1 is SGHVS and CDR2 FNYEAQ. CDR3 residues: CASSLGDTANYEQYF. As DNA, the CDR3 is TGTGCCAGCAGCTTAGGGGACACCGCTAACTACGAGCAGTACTTC.

The table lists this clone with a count of one. The chain is built from TRBV11-2 and TRBJ2-3, with no clear D. Germline values: CDR1 SGHAT, CDR2 FQNNGV. This CDR3 comprises 15 residues. V lost 2 bases and J lost 3, with 12 bases in between. This chain's CDR3 is CASSLLGRRTDTQYF. The CDR3 nucleotides are TGTGCCAGCAGCTTATTAGGCCGCCGGACAGATACGCAGTATTTT.

The CDR3: CASSQDPPPGSGANVLTF. CDR3 nucleotides: TGTGCCAGCAGCCAAGATCCCCCGCCCGGTTCTGGGGCCAACGTCCTGACTTTC. J is TRBJ2-6 and V is TRBV4-2, with D unclear. CDR1 is LGHNA, CDR2 YNFKEQ, per germline. V was trimmed by 0 bases and J by 1 base, leaving 13 bases between them. The CDR3 has 18 amino acids.

The chain uses TRBV27 and TRBJ2-5; D ambiguous. The V and J ends lost 5 bases and 3 bases respectively, with 7 bases between them. This CDR3 is 12 amino acids long. Germline V gene lookup returns CDR1 MNHEY and CDR2 SMNVEV (reference sequence). The CDR3 region is CASSGSKETQYF. For the CDR3, the DNA is TGTGCCAGCAGTGGGTCAAAAGAGACCCAGTACTTC.

V usage is TRBV5-8 and J usage is TRBJ2-7; the D gene is possibly TRBD2 (5 bases). Between the trimmed V and J ends, which lost 4 bases and 3 bases, there was a span of 8 bases. This CDR3 is 12 amino acids long. Germline values: CDR1 SGHTS, CDR2 YDEGEE. CDR3: CASSHTSYEQYF. The CDR3 bases are TGTGCCAGCAGCCATACTAGCTACGAGCAGTACTTC.

The chain carries TRBV10-3 and TRBJ2-2; 9 positions agree with TRBD2. Germline CDR1 and CDR2: ENHRY and SYGVKD. The V and J ends lost 3 bases and 0 bases, in that order; junction bases with no gene match: 5. This CDR3 contains 17 residues. CDR3 loop: CAISDDLAGPNTGELFF. DNA for the CDR3: TGTGCCATCAGTGATGACCTAGCGGGGCCGAACACCGGGGAGCTGTTTTTT.

This sequence joins TRBV10-3 and TRBJ2-7; no firm D call. The CDR3 has 14 amino acids. Germline V gene lookup returns CDR1 ENHRY and CDR2 SYGVKD. The V end was cut by 2 bases, the J end by 1 base, with 9 bases between. The CDR3, as DNA: TGTGCCATCAGTGAGCCAGACGCATCCTACGAGCAGTACTTC. This translates into CAISEPDASYEQYF.

This chain links TRBV6-5 with TRBJ2-7; 10 bases agree with TRBD1. CDR1 and CDR2 (germline): MNHEY, SVGAGI. V trimming: 2 bases; J trimming: 3 bases; junction bases outside the gene matches: 1. This CDR3 has 14 residues. DNA for the CDR3: TGTGCCAGCAGTTACGACAGGGGGCTCTACGAGCAGTACTTC. It is translated as CASSYDRGLYEQYF.

This clone was counted only a few times. The CDR3 here is CASSLLGDRVNQPQHF. CDR3 DNA: TGTGCCAGCAGCCTTCTAGGAGACAGAGTTAATCAGCCCCAGCATTTT. The rearrangement uses TRBV5-6 and TRBJ1-5; maybe TRBD1 (5 bases). The CDR3 runs 16 residues. The ends were cut back, 4 bases at V and 4 bases at J, with 18 bases in the middle. Germline V gives CDR1 SGHDT, CDR2 YYEEEE. The whole variable domain, remainder taken from reference TRBV5-6 and TRBJ1-5, is DAGVTQSPTHLIKTRGQQVTLRCSPKSGHDTVSWYQQALGQGPQFIFQYYEEEERQRGNFPDRFSGHQFPNYSSELNVNALLLGDSALYLCASSLLGDRVNQPQHFGDGTRLSIL.

The gene calls are TRBV4-2 and TRBJ2-1; TRBD1 matches 10 bases. Germline V gives CDR1 LGHNA, CDR2 YNFKEQ. Trimming at V came to 4 bases and at J to 3 bases, leaving 3 bases not matched to a gene. CDR3 size: 15 residues. CDR3 sequence reads: CASSLGTGDYNEQFF. The CDR3 DNA is TGTGCCAGCAGCCTTGGGACAGGGGACTACAATGAGCAGTTCTTC.

The CDR3 here is CASSSTGYEQYF. The DNA of the CDR3 is TGTGCCAGCAGTTCGACAGGTTACGAGCAGTACTTC. The chain joins TRBV6-5 to TRBJ2-7; the D gene is possibly TRBD1 (6 bases). The CDR3 loop spans 12 amino acids. Trimming left V 4 bases short and J 4 bases short, with 8 bases between. CDR1 is MNHEY, CDR2 SVGAGI, per germline.

V usage is TRBV27 and J usage is TRBJ2-7, with 8 bases that match TRBD1. Germline CDR1 and CDR2: MNHEY and SMNVEV (reference sequence). Unmatched junction bases numbered 8, after V lost 7 bases and J lost 6 bases. The CDR3 length is 13 residues. The CDR3 here is CASTGQGASEQYF. The CDR3 DNA reads as TGTGCCAGCACCGGACAGGGTGCGAGCGAGCAGTACTTC.

The J gene is TRBJ2-1, the V gene TRBV14; D is ambiguous. Looked up from germline, CDR1 is SGHDN and CDR2 is FVKESK. CDR3 length equals 16 residues. Trimming removed 5 bases at V and 10 bases at J, with 24 bases between. CDR3 bases: TGTGCCAGCAGCTCCCGAGAGAGAGCCCCGATCAGGGAGCAGTTCTTC. Amino acid sequence: CASSSRERAPIREQFF.

The chain links TRBV27 to TRBJ1-5; TRBD1 agrees at 7 bases. There are 13 residues in the CDR3. V lost 5 bases, J lost 7 bases, and 5 bases stayed unmatched. Germline V gene sequence: CDR1 MNHEY, CDR2 SMNVEV (reference sequence). Written as DNA, the CDR3 is TGTGCCAGCAGTGACAGGGTGGGACAGCCCCAGCATTTT. It yields the protein CASSDRVGQPQHF.

The rearrangement uses TRBV5-4 and TRBJ1-2; D possibly corresponds to TRBD1 (5 bases). The germline gives CDR1 SGHNT, CDR2 YYREEE (reference sequence). Trimming cost V 4 bases and J 5 bases, with 18 bases left between them. The CDR3 has 15 residues. The CDR3 sequence: CASSRDGEERYGYTF. CDR3 nucleotide sequence: TGTGCCAGCAGCCGGGACGGGGAAGAGCGGTATGGCTACACCTTC.

This clone was found once. This chain connects TRBV2 to TRBJ1-1, with no clear D. Deletions cut 10 bases from V and 10 bases from J, with 13 bases between. CDR3 length: 10 residues. Germline V CDR1 and CDR2: SNHLY, FYNNEI. Here the CDR3 reads CATLERGAFF. Here the CDR3 DNA reads TGTGCCACCTTGGAACGGGGAGCTTTCTTT. The full variable domain, with the rest looked up from reference TRBV2 and TRBJ1-1, is EPEVTQTPSHQVTQMGQEVILRCVPISNHLYFYWYRQILGQKVEFLVSFYNNEISEKSEIFDDQFSVERPDGSNFTLKIRSTKLEDSAMYFCATLERGAFFGQGTRLTVV.

The chain has TRBV27 and TRBJ2-1, with 13 bases lining up with TRBD2. After removal of 5 bases from V and 6 bases from J, the junction contained 7 bases not matched to a gene. Germline V gives CDR1 MNHEY, CDR2 SMNVEV (reference sequence). The CDR3 is made up of 16 amino acids. CDR3 in amino acids: CASSPGTSGAFNEQFF. CDR3 nucleotide sequence: TGTGCCAGCAGTCCCGGGACTAGCGGGGCTTTCAATGAGCAGTTCTTC.

This clone was picked up one time. The chain couples TRBV7-6 to TRBJ2-1; no clear D gene. V lost 1 base, J lost 0 bases, and 10 bases lay in between. Germline loops: CDR1 SGHVS, CDR2 FNYEAQ. The CDR3 runs 16 residues. The CDR3 protein is CASSLDPYSSYNEQFF. Here the CDR3 DNA reads TGTGCCAGCAGCTTAGACCCCTATAGCTCCTACAATGAGCAGTTCTTC.